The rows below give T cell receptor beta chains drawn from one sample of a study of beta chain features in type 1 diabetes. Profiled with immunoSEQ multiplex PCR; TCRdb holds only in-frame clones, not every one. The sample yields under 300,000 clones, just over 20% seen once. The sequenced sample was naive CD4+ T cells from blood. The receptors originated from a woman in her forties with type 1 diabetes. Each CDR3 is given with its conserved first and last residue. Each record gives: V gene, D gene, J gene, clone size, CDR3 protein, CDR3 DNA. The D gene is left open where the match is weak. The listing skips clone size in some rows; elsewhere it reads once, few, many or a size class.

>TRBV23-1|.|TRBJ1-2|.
CASSQSGGNYGYTF
TGCGCCAGCAGTCAATCAGGGGGTAACTATGGCTACACCTTC
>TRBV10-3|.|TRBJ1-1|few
CAISDARDYTEAFF
TGTGCCATCAGTGATGCCAGGGATTACACTGAAGCTTTCTTT
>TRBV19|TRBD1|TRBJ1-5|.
CASSSYRTGISNQPQHF
TGTGCCAGTAGTAGCTACCGGACAGGGATTAGCAATCAGCCCCAGCATTTT
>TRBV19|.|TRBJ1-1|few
CASSIRGGTEAFF
TGTGCCAGTAGTATAAGGGGTGGCACTGAAGCTTTCTTT
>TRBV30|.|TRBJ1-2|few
CACPQGSNSNYGYTF
TGTGCCTGCCCCCAGGGTTCGAACTCTAACTATGGCTACACCTTC
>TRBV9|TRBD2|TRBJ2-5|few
CASGQGLAGGTETQYF
TGTGCCAGCGGCCAAGGACTAGCGGGGGGGACAGAGACCCAGTACTTC
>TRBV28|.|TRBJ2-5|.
CASSLGRTQYF
TGTGCCAGCAGTTTGGGGCGGACCCAGTACTTC
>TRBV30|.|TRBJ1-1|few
CAWSEYRNTEAFF
TGTGCCTGGAGCGAATACAGGAACACTGAAGCTTTCTTT
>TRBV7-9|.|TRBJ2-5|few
CASSLLEGEQETQYF
TGTGCCAGCAGCTTACTTGAGGGGGAACAAGAGACCCAGTACTTC
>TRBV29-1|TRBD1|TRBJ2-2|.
CSSRTGSGGELFF
TGCAGCTCCCGGACAGGGTCTGGCGGGGAGCTGTTTTTT
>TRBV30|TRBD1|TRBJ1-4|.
CAWTVAGGDSREKLFF
TGTGCCTGGACCGTGGCAGGGGGCGACTCACGTGAAAAACTGTTTTTT
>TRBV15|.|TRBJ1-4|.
CATKEQGGSRMFF
TGTGCCACCAAGGAACAGGGTGGATCGAGAATGTTTTTT
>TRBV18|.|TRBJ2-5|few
CASSQSPTGTQETQYF
TGTGCCAGCTCACAATCGCCGACAGGCACCCAAGAGACCCAGTACTTC
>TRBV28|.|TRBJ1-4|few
CASSRPGVWEKLFF
TGTGCCAGCAGCCGACCAGGGGTATGGGAAAAACTGTTTTTT
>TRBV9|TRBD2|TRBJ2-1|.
CASSVRLAVYNEQFF
TGTGCCAGCAGCGTTCGCCTAGCGGTCTACAATGAGCAGTTCTTC
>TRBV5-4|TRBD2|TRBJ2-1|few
CASSWTSSAYNEQFF
TGTGCCAGCAGCTGGACTAGCAGCGCCTACAATGAGCAGTTCTTC
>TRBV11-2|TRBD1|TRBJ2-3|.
CASSWGQSTDTQYF
TGTGCCAGCAGCTGGGGACAGAGCACAGATACGCAGTATTTT
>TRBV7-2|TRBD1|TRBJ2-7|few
CASSSYRGQYEQYF
TGTGCCAGCAGCTCCTACAGGGGCCAATACGAGCAGTACTTC
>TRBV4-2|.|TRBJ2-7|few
CASSQMTGYEQYF
TGTGCCAGCAGCCAAATGACAGGCTACGAGCAGTACTTC
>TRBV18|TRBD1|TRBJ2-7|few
CASSPGQGIWEQYF
TGTGCCAGCTCTCCAGGACAGGGGATATGGGAGCAGTACTTC